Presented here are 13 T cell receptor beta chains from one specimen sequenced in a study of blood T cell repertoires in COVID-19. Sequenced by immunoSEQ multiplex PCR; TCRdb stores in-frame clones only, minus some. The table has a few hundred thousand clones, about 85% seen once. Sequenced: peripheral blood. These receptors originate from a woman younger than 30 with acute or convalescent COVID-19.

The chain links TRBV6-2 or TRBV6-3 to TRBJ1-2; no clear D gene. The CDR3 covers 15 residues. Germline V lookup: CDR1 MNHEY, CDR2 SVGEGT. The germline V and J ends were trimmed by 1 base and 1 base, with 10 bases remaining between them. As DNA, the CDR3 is TGTGCCAGCAGTTACTTAGGACTGATTAACTATGGCTACACCTTC. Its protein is CASSYLGLINYGYTF.

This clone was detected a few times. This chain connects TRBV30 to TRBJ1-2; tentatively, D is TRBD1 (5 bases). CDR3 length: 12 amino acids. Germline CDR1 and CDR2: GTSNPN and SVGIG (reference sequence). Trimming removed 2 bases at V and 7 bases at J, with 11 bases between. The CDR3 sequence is CAWSRGRGGYTF. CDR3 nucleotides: TGTGCCTGGAGTAGAGGGAGGGGTGGCTACACCTTC.

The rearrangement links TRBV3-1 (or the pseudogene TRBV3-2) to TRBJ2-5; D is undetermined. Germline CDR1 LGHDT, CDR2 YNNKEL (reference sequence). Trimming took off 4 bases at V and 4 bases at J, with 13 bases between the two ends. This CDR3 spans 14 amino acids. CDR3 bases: TGTGCCAGCAGCCGCGGCCCCCGGCGAGAGACCCAGTACTTC. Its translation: CASSRGPRRETQYF.

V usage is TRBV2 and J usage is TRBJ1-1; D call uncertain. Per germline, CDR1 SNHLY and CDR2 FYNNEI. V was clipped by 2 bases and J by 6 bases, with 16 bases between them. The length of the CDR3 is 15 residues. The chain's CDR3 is CASSEIFRESAEAFF. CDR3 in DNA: TGTGCCAGCAGTGAAATCTTCCGGGAGAGTGCTGAAGCTTTCTTT.

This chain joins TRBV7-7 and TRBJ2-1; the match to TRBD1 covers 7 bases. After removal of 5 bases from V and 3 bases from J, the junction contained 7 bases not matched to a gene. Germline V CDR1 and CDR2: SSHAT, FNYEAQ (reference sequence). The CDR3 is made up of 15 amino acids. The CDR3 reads CASSVGQANYNEQFF. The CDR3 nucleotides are TGTGCCAGCAGCGTCGGACAGGCTAACTACAATGAGCAGTTCTTC.

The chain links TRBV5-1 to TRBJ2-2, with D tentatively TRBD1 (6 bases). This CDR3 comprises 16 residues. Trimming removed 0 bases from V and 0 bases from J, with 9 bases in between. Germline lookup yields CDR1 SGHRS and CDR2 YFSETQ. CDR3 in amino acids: CASSLAKGANTGELFF. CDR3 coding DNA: TGCGCCAGCAGCTTGGCGAAGGGGGCGAACACCGGGGAGCTGTTTTTT.

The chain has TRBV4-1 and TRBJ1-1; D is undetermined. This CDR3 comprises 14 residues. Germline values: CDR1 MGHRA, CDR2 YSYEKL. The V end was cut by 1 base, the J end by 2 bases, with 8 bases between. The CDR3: CASSQGQVNTEAFF. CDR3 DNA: TGCGCCAGCAGCCAAGGCCAGGTAAACACTGAAGCTTTCTTT.

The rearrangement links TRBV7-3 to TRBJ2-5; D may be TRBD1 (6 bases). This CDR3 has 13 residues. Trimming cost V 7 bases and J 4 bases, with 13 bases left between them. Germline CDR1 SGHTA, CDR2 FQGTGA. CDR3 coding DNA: TGTGCCAGCATCGACAGGTGGGGAGAGACCCAGTACTTC. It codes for CASIDRWGETQYF.

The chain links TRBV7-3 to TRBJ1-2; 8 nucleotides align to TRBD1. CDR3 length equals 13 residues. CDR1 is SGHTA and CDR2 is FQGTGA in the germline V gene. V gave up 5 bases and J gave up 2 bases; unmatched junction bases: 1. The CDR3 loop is CASSRDRNYGYTF. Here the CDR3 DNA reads TGTGCCAGCAGCAGGGACAGGAACTATGGCTACACCTTC.

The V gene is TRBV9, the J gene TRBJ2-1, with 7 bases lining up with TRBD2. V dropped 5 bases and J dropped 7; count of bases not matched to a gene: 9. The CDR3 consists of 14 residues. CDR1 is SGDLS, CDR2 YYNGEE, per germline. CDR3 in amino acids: CASSRSGAGNEQFF. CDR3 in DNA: TGTGCCAGCAGTCGGAGCGGGGCCGGGAATGAGCAGTTCTTC.

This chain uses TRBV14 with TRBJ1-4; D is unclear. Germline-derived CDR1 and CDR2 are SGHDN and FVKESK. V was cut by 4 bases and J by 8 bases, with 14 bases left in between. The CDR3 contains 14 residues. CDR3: CASSPFRVGEKLFF. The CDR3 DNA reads TGTGCCAGCAGCCCGTTCCGGGTCGGCGAAAAACTGTTTTTT.

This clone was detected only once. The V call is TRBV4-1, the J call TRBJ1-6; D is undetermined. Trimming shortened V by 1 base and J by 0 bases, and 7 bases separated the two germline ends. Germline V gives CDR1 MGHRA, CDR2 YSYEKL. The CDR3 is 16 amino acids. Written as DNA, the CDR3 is TGCGCCAGCAGCCAAGTGGGAGGCTCCTATAATTCACCCCTCCACTTT. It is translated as CASSQVGGSYNSPLHF.

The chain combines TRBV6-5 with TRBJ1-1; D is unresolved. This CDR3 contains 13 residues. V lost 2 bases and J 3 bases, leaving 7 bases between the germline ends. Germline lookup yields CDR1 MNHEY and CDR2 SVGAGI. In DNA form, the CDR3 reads TGTGCCAGCAGTTACGGGGAGTACACTGAAGCTTTCTTT. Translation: CASSYGEYTEAFF.